Listed below are T cell receptor beta chains from one sample, sequenced in a study of blood T cell repertoires in COVID-19. Measured with immunoSEQ multiplex PCR; TCRdb has only the in-frame clones, and not every one. Among around 95,000 clones, more than 70% were seen once, and the ten largest hold 13%. Sequenced: peripheral blood. The source is a human donor in a cohort sampled during active COVID-19. Each CDR3 is given without its conserved first and last residue.

len,j_gene,v_gene,CDR3aa
14,TRBJ1-4,TRBV7-9,ASSLGRGRTNEKLF
11,TRBJ1-6,TRBV7-6,ASSLDERSPLH
11,TRBJ2-2,TRBV7-2,ASSSQATGELF
11,TRBJ2-5,TRBV5-1,ASRRGDQETQY
13,TRBJ2-1,TRBV6-5,ASRTRGALNNEQF
13,TRBJ1-2,TRBV28,ATSGLRGGGIGYT
11,TRBJ1-1,TRBV5-1,ASSLDRGQEAF
11,TRBJ2-5,TRBV5-1,ASSIGDTETQY
12,TRBJ1-1,TRBV13,ASSLGPGGTEAF
11,TRBJ1-1,TRBV5-4,ASSFANRSEAF
15,TRBJ1-3,TRBV9,ASSALQGGISGNTIY
13,TRBJ1-3,TRBV7-6,ASSLGQASGNTIY
14,TRBJ2-2,TRBV27,ASRRQGPRGTGELF
12,TRBJ2-7,TRBV6-2/TRBV6-3,ASSPGGQPREQY
11,TRBJ1-1,TRBV6-5,ASKISGNTEAF
13,TRBJ2-1,TRBV18,ASSLGTGSLNEQF
12,TRBJ2-7,TRBV28,ASSLRGFRGEQY